Listed below are T cell receptor beta chains from one sample, sequenced in a study of shared clonotypes between healthy human individuals. Repertoires were generated with immunoSEQ multiplex PCR, while TCRdb's copy carries only in-frame clones and drops some. The table shows over 850,000 clones, with about 80% occurring only once. Sequencing was done on a sample of memory CD4+ T cells from PBMCs. The receptors originated from a man younger than 30 in good health. Some clones in this sample may be carry-over from other donors' samples. Each CDR3 is given with its conserved first and last residue. A D gene is named only where the DNA matches it firmly. Part of the rows lack a size; the others show once, few, many or a class for expanded clones.

v_gene	abundance	j_gene	d_gene	CDR3nt	CDR3aa
TRBV18	.	TRBJ2-2	.	TGTGCCAGCTCACCCAGGACAGACGCCGGGGAGCTGTTTTTT	CASSPRTDAGELFF
TRBV7-9	few	TRBJ1-1	TRBD1	TGTGCCAGCAGCTCCCAAGGGGGCAGGAGGAACACTGAAGCTTTCTTT	CASSSQGGRRNTEAFF
TRBV9	.	TRBJ2-3	TRBD2	TGTGCCAGCAGCGTAGTCGGGGGGGCGATCACAGATACGCAGTATTTT	CASSVVGGAITDTQYF
TRBV7-9	.	TRBJ2-1	.	TGTGCCAGCAGCTTAGCTGGGGGCCCGTTCTTC	CASSLAGGPFF
TRBV7-3	.	TRBJ2-1	.	TGTGCCAGCAGCTTACTCGGGGCCTACAATGAGCAGTTCTTC	CASSLLGAYNEQFF
TRBV11-2	many	TRBJ2-2	.	TGTGCCAGCAGCTCAAGACAGGAAAGGGGCACCGGGGAGCTGTTTTTT	CASSSRQERGTGELFF
TRBV9	.	TRBJ2-1	.	TGTGCCAGCAGCGTAGAAGGAACGGCGGGGGAGCAGTTCTTC	CASSVEGTAGEQFF
TRBV4-1	few	TRBJ2-1	TRBD1	TGCGCCAGCAGCCGAGACAGGGGGGTATACAATGAGCAGTTCTTC	CASSRDRGVYNEQFF
TRBV29-1	.	TRBJ2-5	.	TGCAGCGGGTGGGCAGAGATAGAAGAGACCCAGTACTTC	CSGWAEIEETQYF
TRBV15	.	TRBJ1-4	.	TGTGCCACCAGCAGGGGGAATAATGAAAAACTGTTTTTT	CATSRGNNEKLFF
TRBV30	.	TRBJ2-5	TRBD2	TGTGCCTGGCGACTAGCGGGGGGCCAAGAGACCCAGTACTTC	CAWRLAGGQETQYF
TRBV6-1	.	TRBJ1-4	.	TGTGCCAGCAGTGAAGTGTTGGCCCTAGGGGGAAAACTGTTTTTT	CASSEVLALGGKLFF